The TCR beta chain described here comes from a study of blood T cell repertoires in COVID-19. Study information: Sites across the United States, Italy and Spain contributed samples from acute and convalescent COVID-19.

Residents of about two dozen US areas, aged roughly 18 to 95 years, made up the participants. V was cut by 6 bases and J by 0 bases, with 12 bases left in between. Germline V gives CDR1 MDHEN, CDR2 SYDVKM. This CDR3 is built from 16 residues. Profiled with immunoSEQ multiplex PCR; TCRdb holds only in-frame clones, not every one. This table has 190,000 or so clones, roughly 82% appearing once. The sample was PBMCs or T cells enriched from blood (not recorded which). The V gene is TRBV28, the J gene TRBJ1-6; D call uncertain. The sequence was obtained from a woman in her twenties or thirties who had recovered from COVID-19. The CDR3 DNA reads TGTGCCAGCAGAGCTGCGGAGAGCTCCTATAATTCACCCCTCCACTTT. Protein product: CASRAAESSYNSPLHF. Full variable domain (remainder filled in from reference TRBV28 and TRBJ1-6): DVKVTQSSRYLVKRTGEKVFLECVQDMDHENMFWYRQDPGLGLRLIYFSYDVKMKEKGDIPEGYSVSREKKERFSLILESASTNQTSMYLCASRAAESSYNSPLHFGNGTRLTVT.